The source of this T cell receptor (beta chain) is a study of circulating and synovial CD4+ cells in juvenile arthritis. Regarding the study as a whole: Bulk blood CD4 repertoires were more diverse than these. CPL versus bulk CD4 samples: T cell genome counts differed by at least an order of magnitude.

CDR1 LNHDA and CDR2 SQIVND come from the germline V gene (reference sequence). The CDR3 has 14 amino acids. Trimming pared 5 bases from V and 7 bases from J, leaving 17 bases between. Samples derive from patients with active juvenile idiopathic arthritis. Comment on this clone: Its antigen is not known.

The assay was immunoSEQ multiplex PCR, and TCRdb's table has in-frame clones only and misses some. Among tens of thousands of clones listed, roughly 95% were seen once. V and J are TRBV19 and TRBJ1-2, with a possible D match to TRBD1 (5 bases). Sequences were obtained from CD4+ T cells from blood. The TCR originated in a human donor with juvenile idiopathic arthritis. The CDR3 loop reads CASSALGAISGYTF. The CDR3 DNA is TGTGCCAGTAGTGCCCTTGGGGCTATCTCTGGCTACACCTTC.